The clone carrying this T cell receptor beta chain was counted many times. The sample originates from a study of identical twins. This CDR3 contains 14 residues. V was pared by 6 bases and J by 9 bases, with 20 bases between. TCRdb called the 5' RACE reads again in MiXCR, with one record for every CDR3 protein. The table lists about 430,000 distinct CDR3 sequences, 18% of them singletons. The sequence derives from a middle-aged man in good health. The source material was naive T cells sorted from blood. This rearrangement joins TRBV12-3 or TRBV12-4 to TRBJ2-5; no clear D. This chain's CDR3 is CASRALGSPRAQYF. CDR3 coding DNA: TGTGCCAGCAGGGCCCTAGGGTCCCCAAGGGCCCAGTACTTC.